This is a list of T cell receptor beta chains from one sample in a study of control samples from healthy donors and cancer patients. Sequencing was performed with immunoSEQ multiplex PCR; in TCRdb, only in-frame clones are kept and a portion is missing. The table includes about 98,000 clones, roughly four fifths detected once. The sequencing input was blood. These receptors were taken from a man in his 60s in good health. Both conserved end residues are part of each CDR3. Where a row states a size, it is once, few, many or the class of an expanded clone; other rows omit it.

CDR3aa: CSVDAGQGGRDTQYF; abundance: NA; v_gene: TRBV29-1
CDR3aa: CASRISTGPQHF; abundance: few; v_gene: TRBV12-3/TRBV12-4
CDR3aa: CASTLREGVHNEQFF; abundance: many; v_gene: TRBV28
CDR3aa: CASSPRSGGLLYNEQFF; abundance: NA; v_gene: TRBV19
CDR3aa: CASSLVGPYEQYF; abundance: NA; v_gene: TRBV11-2
CDR3aa: CATSEKGNQPQHF; abundance: NA; v_gene: TRBV24-1
CDR3aa: CASSALAGGKENIQYF; abundance: NA; v_gene: TRBV9
CDR3aa: CASSLRGASYEQYF; abundance: once; v_gene: TRBV27
CDR3aa: CASSLGPRAGMETQYF; abundance: NA; v_gene: TRBV5-1
CDR3aa: CASAPQEGGWNNEQFF; abundance: NA; v_gene: TRBV5-1
CDR3aa: CASSVTSGTGGYEQYF; abundance: NA; v_gene: TRBV19
CDR3aa: CASKGQGRAGELFF; abundance: NA; v_gene: TRBV19
CDR3aa: CAWSIGAQSYEQYF; abundance: NA; v_gene: TRBV30
CDR3aa: CASSPGGQGDTQYF; abundance: NA; v_gene: TRBV5-6
CDR3aa: CAWIQVIMNTEAFF; abundance: NA; v_gene: TRBV30
CDR3aa: CASSQVTETQYF; abundance: once; v_gene: TRBV3-1/TRBV3-2
CDR3aa: CASSFLGTDGYTF; abundance: NA; v_gene: TRBV7-9
CDR3aa: CASSLSDYEQYF; abundance: NA; v_gene: TRBV14
CDR3aa: CASSPREGGGRDTEAFF; abundance: NA; v_gene: TRBV18
CDR3aa: CASSSGTRVSKQFF; abundance: NA; v_gene: TRBV2
CDR3aa: CASSHRGLVTEAFF; abundance: NA; v_gene: TRBV19
CDR3aa: CASSTYRTVNSPLHF; abundance: NA; v_gene: TRBV28
CDR3aa: CASSDSGSLNEKLFF; abundance: NA; v_gene: TRBV6-4
CDR3aa: CASSVVSGNYEQFF; abundance: NA; v_gene: TRBV9
CDR3aa: CASSIFSTSGGNNEQFF; abundance: NA; v_gene: TRBV9
CDR3aa: CASSQWDTNNEQFF; abundance: NA; v_gene: TRBV4-1
CDR3aa: CAWSLAAVADTQYF; abundance: NA; v_gene: TRBV30
CDR3aa: CASSLFVGSWTGELFF; abundance: once; v_gene: TRBV5-6
CDR3aa: CASSLAVPSGNTIYF; abundance: NA; v_gene: TRBV7-2
CDR3aa: CASSGSAWDGYTF; abundance: few; v_gene: TRBV19
CDR3aa: CASSYPTDNQPQHF; abundance: NA; v_gene: TRBV6-6
CDR3aa: CASRPGQVSSGANVLTF; abundance: few; v_gene: TRBV27
CDR3aa: CASTRTGSSYNSPLHF; abundance: NA; v_gene: TRBV6-6
CDR3aa: CASSPTGGARTDTQYF; abundance: NA; v_gene: TRBV5-1
CDR3aa: CASSLRVGPQHF; abundance: medium-sized; v_gene: TRBV3-1/TRBV3-2
CDR3aa: CAWSPGDNQRNEQYF; abundance: NA; v_gene: TRBV30
CDR3aa: CATQGVDGYTF; abundance: NA; v_gene: TRBV24-1
CDR3aa: CASSQEGPGSTDTQYF; abundance: NA; v_gene: TRBV4-2
CDR3aa: CASRSGGFTSTDTQYF; abundance: NA; v_gene: TRBV4-1
CDR3aa: CASSLGQGYGYTF; abundance: NA; v_gene: TRBV27
CDR3aa: CAISGQGAGETQYF; abundance: NA; v_gene: TRBV10-3
CDR3aa: CASSAYGLDYNEQFF; abundance: NA; v_gene: TRBV6-5
CDR3aa: CASHSRTSGDKQFF; abundance: NA; v_gene: TRBV5-1
CDR3aa: CASSQDSRGDTIYF; abundance: NA; v_gene: TRBV4-1